The 12 T cell receptor beta chains in this list originate from one sample, sequenced in a study of glioma-infiltrating T cells (dated by TCRdb to 2016 to 2017). Instrument on record: Illumina MiSeq. The iRepertoire nested amplicon-rescue multiplex PCR (arm-PCR) platform was used to amplify TCR alpha and beta CDR3 regions from RNA. In-frame beta chains were kept once TCRdb had trimmed the public reads at Q25 with fastp and called clones with MiXCR. Each CDR3 protein appears once, grouped with its most common genes and DNA. The sample table lists around 350,000 distinct CDR3 sequences, approximately 42% of them with a count of one. Together, the top ten hold 12% of the sample. The sequencing sample was made of glioma tissue, nonneoplastic brain tissue, or PBMCs (not recorded which). The source of these receptors is a human donor with low-grade glioma or glioblastoma, undergoing nonglioma brain surgery, or in good health (not recorded which).

This clonotype was picked up a small number of times. The gene calls are TRBV11-2 and TRBJ1-2; D is ambiguous. Per germline, CDR1 SGHAT and CDR2 FQNNGV. The CDR3 has 14 residues. The V gene lost 5 bases and the J gene lost 4 bases, with 14 bases spanning the gap. CDR3 amino acids: CASSPFQVPYGYTF. The CDR3 DNA is TGTGCCAGCAGCCCCTTTCAGGTGCCCTATGGCTACACCTTC.

Notes on this clonotype: One base away lies a much larger clone, so this may be a sequencing read error. The CDR3 bases are TGTGCCAGCACCTTAGCGGGGTACGATGAGCAGTTCTTC. Translated: CASTLAGYDEQFF. The rearrangement uses TRBV6-2 or TRBV6-3 and TRBJ2-1; 8 bases agree with TRBD2. The germline V gene encodes CDR1 MNHEY and CDR2 SVGEGT. The CDR3 has 13 amino acids. V lost 7 bases and J lost 8; bases outside the gene matches: 7.

This clonotype was counted at least ten times. This rearrangement joins TRBV6-1 to TRBJ1-2, with 8 bases that match TRBD1. Germline V gene lookup returns CDR1 MNHNS and CDR2 SASEGT. The CDR3 extends over 13 amino acids. With V trimmed by 5 bases and J by 7 bases, 6 bases remained unmatched. The CDR3 DNA reads as TGTGCCAGCAGTCGGGACAGGCTGGGTGGCTACACCTTC. It is translated as CASSRDRLGGYTF.

The V call is TRBV20-1, the J call TRBJ2-7; TRBD2 matches 7 bases. V was clipped by 6 bases and J by 0 bases; unmatched bases: 8. Germline CDR1 is DFQATT and CDR2 is SNEGSKA (reference sequence). The CDR3 is made up of 14 amino acids. This CDR3 reads CSAQIGGSSYEQYF. Written as DNA, the CDR3 is TGCAGTGCCCAAATTGGCGGGAGCTCCTACGAGCAGTACTTC.

This clonotype was detected a few times. The chain links TRBV7-9 to TRBJ2-7; D not certain. V lost 2 bases and J 3 bases, leaving 8 bases between the germline ends. Germline V gene sequence: CDR1 SEHNR, CDR2 FQNEAQ (reference sequence). CDR3 length: 13 amino acids. CDR3 sequence (DNA): TGTGCCAGCAGCTTAATTGCTGACTACGAGCAGTACTTC. It codes for CASSLIADYEQYF.

The table lists this clonotype with a few counts. The chain employs TRBV27 and TRBJ2-7; no clear D gene. This CDR3 region has 17 residues. V lost 2 bases and J lost 0, with 17 bases in between. Germline CDR1 MNHEY, CDR2 SMNVEV (reference sequence). The CDR3 protein is CASSLIGLASSSYEQYF. In DNA form, the CDR3 reads TGTGCCAGCAGTTTAATCGGCTTGGCGAGCAGCTCCTACGAGCAGTACTTC.

The table lists this clonotype with a few counts. V usage is TRBV7-8 and J usage is TRBJ2-7, with a weak D call TRBD2 (5 bases). Germline V gives CDR1 SGHVS, CDR2 FQNEAQ. The V gene lost 5 bases and the J gene lost 3 bases, with 17 bases spanning the gap. This CDR3 comprises 15 residues. The CDR3 protein is CASSPRTAGIYEQYF. CDR3 nucleotides: TGTGCCAGCAGCCCAAGGACTGCCGGGATCTACGAGCAGTACTTC.

About this clonotype: One junction end disagrees with the germline gene, perhaps due to a read error. CDR3: CARSQEPRGFTDTQYF. As DNA, the CDR3 is TGCGCCAGGAGCCAAGAGCCCAGGGGTTTCACAGATACGCAGTATTTT. This chain joins TRBV7-2 and TRBJ2-3; a possible D gene is TRBD1 (6 bases). Germline values: CDR1 SGHTA, CDR2 FQGNSA. The CDR3 consists of 16 residues.

Notes on this clonotype: This may come from a read error, since a much larger clone is one base off. V gene TRBV7-2 combines with J gene TRBJ2-1; possibly TRBD2 for D (5 bases). Germline V gene sequence: CDR1 SGHTA, CDR2 FQGNSA. The V end was cut by 6 bases, the J end by 10 bases, with 10 bases between. CDR3 length equals 11 residues. The CDR3 DNA is TGTGCCAGCAGGAACGGGATGGAGCAGTTCTTC. This encodes CASRNGMEQFF.

As regards this clonotype: A clone one base away is much larger, so this may be a read error. The chain is built from TRBV20-1 and TRBJ2-5, with unresolved D. The CDR3 loop spans 11 amino acids. The germline V gene has CDR1 DFQATT and CDR2 SNEGSKA (reference sequence). V was pared by 0 bases and J by 11 bases, with 10 bases between. The CDR3 loop reads CSARERREQYF. CDR3 nucleotide sequence: TGCAGTGCTAGAGAAAGAAGAGAGCAGTACTTC.

About this clonotype itself: A much larger clone differs from this one at a single base, so this may be a read error. The rearrangement joins TRBV27 to TRBJ2-7, with D unclear. The CDR3 is 14 residues long. V dropped 5 bases and J dropped 2 bases, with 13 bases sitting between them. Germline-derived CDR1 and CDR2 are MNHEY and SMNVEV (reference sequence). The CDR3 bases are TGTGCCAGCAGTCCTGTGGCGGCCGCCTACGAGCAGTACTTC. Its translation is CASSPVAAAYEQYF.

This chain connects TRBV7-2 to TRBJ2-7, with D unresolved. Trimming took 4 bases from V and 0 from J, leaving 13 bases between them. CDR3 length: 15 residues. Germline CDR1 and CDR2: SGHTA and FQGNSA. In nucleotides, the CDR3 is TGTGCCAGCAGCTCATCCAGACACAACTCCTACGAGCAGTACTTC. Translated, it gives CASSSSRHNSYEQYF.